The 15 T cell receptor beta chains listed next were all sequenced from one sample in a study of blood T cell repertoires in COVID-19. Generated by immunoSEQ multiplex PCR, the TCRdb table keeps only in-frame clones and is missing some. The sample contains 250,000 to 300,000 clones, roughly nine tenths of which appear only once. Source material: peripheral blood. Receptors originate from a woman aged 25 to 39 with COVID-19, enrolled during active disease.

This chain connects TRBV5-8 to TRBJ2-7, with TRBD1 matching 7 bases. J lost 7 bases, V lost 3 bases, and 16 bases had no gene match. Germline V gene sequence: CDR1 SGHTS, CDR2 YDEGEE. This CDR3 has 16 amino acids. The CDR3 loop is CASSWGQLLRRVEQYF. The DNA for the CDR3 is TGTGCCAGCAGCTGGGGACAGCTCCTCCGTCGGGTAGAGCAGTACTTC.

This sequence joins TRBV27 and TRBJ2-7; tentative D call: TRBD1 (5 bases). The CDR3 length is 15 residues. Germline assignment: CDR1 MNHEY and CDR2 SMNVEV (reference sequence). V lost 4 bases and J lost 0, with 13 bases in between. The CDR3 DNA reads TGTGCCAGCAGTTCAAGCCCCCAGGGCTCCTACGAGCAGTACTTC. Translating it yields CASSSSPQGSYEQYF.

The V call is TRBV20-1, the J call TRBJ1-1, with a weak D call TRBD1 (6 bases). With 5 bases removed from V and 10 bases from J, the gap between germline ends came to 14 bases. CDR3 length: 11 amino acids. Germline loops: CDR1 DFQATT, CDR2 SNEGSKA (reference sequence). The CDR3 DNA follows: TGCAGTGCTCCAACACAGGGTACAGCTTTCTTT. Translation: CSAPTQGTAFF.

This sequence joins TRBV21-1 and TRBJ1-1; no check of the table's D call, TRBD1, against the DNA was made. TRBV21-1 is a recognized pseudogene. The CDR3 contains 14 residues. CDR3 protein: CASSNGQVNTEAFF. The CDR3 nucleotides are TGTGCCAGCAGCAATGGACAGGTGAACACTGAAGCTTTCTTT.

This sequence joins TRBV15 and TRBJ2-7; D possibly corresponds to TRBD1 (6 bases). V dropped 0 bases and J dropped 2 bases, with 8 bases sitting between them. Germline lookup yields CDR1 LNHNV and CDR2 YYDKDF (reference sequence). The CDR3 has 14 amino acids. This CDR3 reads CATSRDAGAYEQYF. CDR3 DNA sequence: TGTGCCACCAGCAGAGATGCAGGGGCCTACGAGCAGTACTTC.

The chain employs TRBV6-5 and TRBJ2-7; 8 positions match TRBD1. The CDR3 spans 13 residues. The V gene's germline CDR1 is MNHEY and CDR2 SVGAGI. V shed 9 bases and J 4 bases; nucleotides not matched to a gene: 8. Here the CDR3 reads CASVKDRAYEQYF. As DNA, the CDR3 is TGTGCCAGTGTTAAGGACAGGGCGTACGAGCAGTACTTC.

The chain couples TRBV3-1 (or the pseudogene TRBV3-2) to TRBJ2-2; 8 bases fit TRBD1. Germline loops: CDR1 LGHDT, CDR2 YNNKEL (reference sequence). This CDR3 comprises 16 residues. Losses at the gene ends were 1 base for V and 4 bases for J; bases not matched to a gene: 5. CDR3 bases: TGTGCCAGCAGCCAAGTAGGGACAGGCCTCACCGGGGAGCTGTTTTTT. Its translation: CASSQVGTGLTGELFF.

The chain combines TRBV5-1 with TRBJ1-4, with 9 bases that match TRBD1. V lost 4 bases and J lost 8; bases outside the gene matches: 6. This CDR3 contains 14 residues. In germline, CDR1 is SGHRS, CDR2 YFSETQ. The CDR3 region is CASSPGTGKEKLFF. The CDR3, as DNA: TGCGCCAGCAGCCCGGGGACAGGGAAAGAAAAACTGTTTTTT.

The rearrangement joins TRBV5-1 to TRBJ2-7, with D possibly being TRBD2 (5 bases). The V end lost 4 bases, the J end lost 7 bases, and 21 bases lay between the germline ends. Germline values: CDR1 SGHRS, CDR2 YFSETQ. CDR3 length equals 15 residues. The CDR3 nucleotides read TGCGCCAGCAGCCCGGGGTCGGGGAGCCTATCTGAGCAGTACTTC. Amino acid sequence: CASSPGSGSLSEQYF.

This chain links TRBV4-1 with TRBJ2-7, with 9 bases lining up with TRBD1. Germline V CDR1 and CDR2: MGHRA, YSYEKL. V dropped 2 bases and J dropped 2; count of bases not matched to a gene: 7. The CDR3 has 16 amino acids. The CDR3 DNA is TGCGCCAGCAGCCAACCCAGACAGGGGGTCGCCTACGAGCAGTACTTC. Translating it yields CASSQPRQGVAYEQYF.

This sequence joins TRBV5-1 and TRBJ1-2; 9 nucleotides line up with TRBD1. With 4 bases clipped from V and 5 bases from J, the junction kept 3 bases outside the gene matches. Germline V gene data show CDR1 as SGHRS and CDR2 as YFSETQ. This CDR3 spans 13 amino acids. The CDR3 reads CASSPGQGYGYTF. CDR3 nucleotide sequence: TGCGCCAGCAGCCCGGGACAGGGATATGGCTACACCTTC.

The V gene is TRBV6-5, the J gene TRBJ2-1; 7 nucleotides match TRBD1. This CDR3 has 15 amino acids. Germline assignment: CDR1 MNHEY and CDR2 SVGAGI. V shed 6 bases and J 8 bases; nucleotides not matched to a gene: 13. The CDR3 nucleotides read TGTGCCAGCAGGTACGAGAGGGGGCCGATTGATGAGCAGTTCTTC. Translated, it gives CASRYERGPIDEQFF.

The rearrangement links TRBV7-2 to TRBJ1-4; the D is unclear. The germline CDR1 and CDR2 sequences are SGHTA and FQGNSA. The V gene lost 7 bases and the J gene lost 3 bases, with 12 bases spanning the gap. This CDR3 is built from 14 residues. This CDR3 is CASTVRVANEKLFF. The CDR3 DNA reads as TGTGCCAGCACCGTGCGGGTGGCTAATGAAAAACTGTTTTTT.

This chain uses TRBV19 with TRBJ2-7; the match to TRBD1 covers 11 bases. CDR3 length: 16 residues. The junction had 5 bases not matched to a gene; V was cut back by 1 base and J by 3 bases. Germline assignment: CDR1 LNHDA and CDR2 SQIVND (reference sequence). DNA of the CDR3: TGTGCCAGTAGTATAGGATCCGGGACAGGGGGCTACGAGCAGTACTTC. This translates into CASSIGSGTGGYEQYF.

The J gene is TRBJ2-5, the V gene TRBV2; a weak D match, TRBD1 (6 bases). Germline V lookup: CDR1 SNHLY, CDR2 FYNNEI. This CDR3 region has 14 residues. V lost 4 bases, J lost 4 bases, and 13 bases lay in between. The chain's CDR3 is CASSALLGGETQYF. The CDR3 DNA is TGTGCCAGCAGTGCCCTCCTAGGGGGAGAGACCCAGTACTTC.